This T cell receptor (beta chain) comes out of a study of beta chain features in type 1 diabetes. The wider study: Cells sorted and examined across all samples totaled 85 million to 110 million. The study's findings and limits: Although PCR might favor shorter templates, it would do so equally in patients and controls. Fewer insertions but more deletions were seen at VDJ junctions in type 1 diabetes patients. TCRB CDR3 length was moderately but significantly reduced in all four CD4+ subsets of Type 1 diabetes patients.

Only a few counts were recorded for this clone. The antigen is unknown. This CDR3 contains 15 residues. Germline V lookup: CDR1 LNHDA, CDR2 SQIVND (reference sequence). V shed 5 bases, J shed 5 bases, and the junction held 7 bases outside the gene matches. As every portion of the isolated RNA was reverse transcribed, the sequencing read expressed TCRB transcripts. Assay used: immunoSEQ multiplex PCR; TCRdb lists only in-frame clones, some missing. The sample lists 860,000 or so clones, about a sixth occurring once. The sequenced sample consisted of naive CD4+ T cells from blood. The TCR originated in a woman under 30 in good health. The rearrangement uses TRBV19 and TRBJ2-1; TRBD2 matches at 9 bases. The chain's CDR3 is CASSVTTSGHNEQFF. CDR3 in DNA: TGTGCCAGTAGTGTAACGACTAGCGGCCACAATGAGCAGTTCTTC.